This is a list of T cell receptor beta chains from one sample in a study of blood T cell repertoires in COVID-19. Produced via immunoSEQ multiplex PCR; TCRdb's table is partial and in-frame only. The sample consists of a few hundred thousand clones, more than 75% of them appearing once. Sequenced input: peripheral blood. These receptor sequences come from a middle-aged woman who had recovered from COVID-19. CDR3s include the opening cysteine and the closing phenylalanine or tryptophan.

V gene,CDR3 protein
TRBV14,CASSQEGAGGETQYF
TRBV5-1,CASSLEGAGGNNEQFF
TRBV18,CASSPGDEQYF
TRBV6-2/TRBV6-3,CASSYLGGSGANVLTF
TRBV18,CASSPAGTGIGEQYF
TRBV25-1,CASADSRGAEKLFF
TRBV5-4,CASSFGGGPYYGYTF
TRBV27,CASSPRQGNQPQHF
TRBV24-1,CATSDSGTLGGNEQFF
TRBV15,CATSRASGTGGRETQYF
TRBV19,CASRPGTWGTDTQYF
TRBV5-1,CASSLGAGGKSYEQYF
TRBV11-1,CASSWAPGRRGETQYF
TRBV3-1/TRBV3-2,CASSLPRTGGTEAFF
TRBV6-2/TRBV6-3,CASSFRTGNSPLHF
TRBV19,CASSTTGVRSPLHF
TRBV7-3,CASSGGTFTDTQYF
TRBV29-1,CSVAVPPHEQFF
TRBV9,CASSPRGAGGGGTQYF
TRBV3-1/TRBV3-2,CASSRRVSGSGNTIYF
TRBV15,CATSRGGTGTGDEQYF
TRBV18,CASSRGQGTDTQYF
TRBV7-2,CASSPGGSGRIVETQYF